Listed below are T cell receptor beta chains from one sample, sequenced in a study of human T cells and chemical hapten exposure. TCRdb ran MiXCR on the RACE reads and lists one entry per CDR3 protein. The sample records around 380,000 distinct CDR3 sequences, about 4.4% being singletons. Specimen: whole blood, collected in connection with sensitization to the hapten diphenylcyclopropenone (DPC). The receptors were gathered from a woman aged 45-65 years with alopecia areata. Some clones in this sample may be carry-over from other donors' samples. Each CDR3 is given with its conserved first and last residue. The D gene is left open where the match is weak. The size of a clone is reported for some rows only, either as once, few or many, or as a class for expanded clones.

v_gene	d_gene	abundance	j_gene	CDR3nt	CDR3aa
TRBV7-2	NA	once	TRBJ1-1	TGTGCCAGCAGCTTAAGGGTAGCTCCTGAAGCTTTCTTT	CASSLRVAPEAFF
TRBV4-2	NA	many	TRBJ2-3	TGTGCCAGCAGCCAAGGCCCTCCGGCGGCAGATACGCAGTATTTT	CASSQGPPAADTQYF
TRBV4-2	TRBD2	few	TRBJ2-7	TGTGCCAGCAGCCAAGCGGGGGGTGACTCCTACGAGCAGTACTTC	CASSQAGGDSYEQYF
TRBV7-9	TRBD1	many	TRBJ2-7	TGTGCCAGCAGGACGGGACAGGGGAACGAGCAGTACTTC	CASRTGQGNEQYF
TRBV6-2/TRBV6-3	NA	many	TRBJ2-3	TGTGCCAGCAGCAGTATGGTGGATACGCAGTATTTT	CASSSMVDTQYF
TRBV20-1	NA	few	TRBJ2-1	TGCAGTGCCAACGTCCTAAGTGAGCAGTTCTTC	CSANVLSEQFF
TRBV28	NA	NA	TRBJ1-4	TGTGCCAGCAAGGACGACAAAAAAAAACTGTTTTTT	CASKDDKKKLFF
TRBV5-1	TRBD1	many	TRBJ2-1	TGCGCCAGCAGCTCCCGACAGGGCTATTACAATGAGCAGTTCTTC	CASSSRQGYYNEQFF
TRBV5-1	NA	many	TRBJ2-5	TGCGCCAGCAGCTTTACCCCTTCGGAGACCCAGTACTTC	CASSFTPSETQYF
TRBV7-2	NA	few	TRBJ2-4	TGTGCCAGCAGCTTAGAGGGGAGGGCCAAAAACATTCAGTACTTC	CASSLEGRAKNIQYF
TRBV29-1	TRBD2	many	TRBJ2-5	TGCAGCGTCTCCGGGACTAGCGGGCGAGAAGAGACCCAGTACTTC	CSVSGTSGREETQYF
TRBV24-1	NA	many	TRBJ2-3	TGTGCCACCAGTGATTTATTGGGGGCGGGAGATACGCAGTATTTT	CATSDLLGAGDTQYF
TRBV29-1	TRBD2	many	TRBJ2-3	TGCAGCGTGGAGGGACTAGCGGGAGCCAAGGGGGATACGCAGTATTTT	CSVEGLAGAKGDTQYF
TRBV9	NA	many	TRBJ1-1	TGTGCCAGTCATGGTGGGATGAACACTGAAGCTTTCTTT	CASHGGMNTEAFF
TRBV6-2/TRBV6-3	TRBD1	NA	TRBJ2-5	TGTGCCAGCAGTCGACAGGGGATGACGGAGACCCAGTACTTC	CASSRQGMTETQYF
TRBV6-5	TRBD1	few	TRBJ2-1	TGTGCCAGCAGTCCCGGACAGGGGCATGAAGGGGATGAGCAGTTCTTC	CASSPGQGHEGDEQFF
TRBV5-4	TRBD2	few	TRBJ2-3	TGTGCCAGCAGCGTTGAGCGGGGGACTAGCACAGATACGCAGTATTTT	CASSVERGTSTDTQYF
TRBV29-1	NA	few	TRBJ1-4	TGCAGCGCACGACGGGTTAATGAAAAACTGTTTTTT	CSARRVNEKLFF
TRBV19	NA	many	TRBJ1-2	TGTGCCACCTTAGGACCCGCCGATCTAGATGGCTACACCTTC	CATLGPADLDGYTF
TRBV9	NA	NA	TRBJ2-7	TGTGCCAGCAGTCCCGGGGCTAGCAACGAGCAGTACTTC	CASSPGASNEQYF
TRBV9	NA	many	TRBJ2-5	TGTGCCAGCGGAGGGCTCTGGGGAGAAGAGACCCAGTACTTC	CASGGLWGEETQYF
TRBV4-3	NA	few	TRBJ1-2	TGCGCCAGCAGCCAAGATAGGGCCGTCCCGTTCTATGGCTACACCTTC	CASSQDRAVPFYGYTF
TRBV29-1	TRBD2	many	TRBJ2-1	TGCAGCGTCCACCTGGCGGGGGGGCCCGGTGAGCAGTTCTTC	CSVHLAGGPGEQFF
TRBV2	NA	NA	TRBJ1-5	TGTGCCAGCAGTGATAGACAGCCCTATCAGCCCCAGCATTTT	CASSDRQPYQPQHF
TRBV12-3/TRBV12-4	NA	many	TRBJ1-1	TGTGCCAGCAGTTGGGCGGGGAACACTGAAGCTTTCTTT	CASSWAGNTEAFF
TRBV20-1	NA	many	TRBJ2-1	TGCAGTGCTATGTCCGAAGGCCCCAATGAGCAGTTCTTC	CSAMSEGPNEQFF
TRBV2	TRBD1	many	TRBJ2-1	TGTGCCAGCCACAGGGGTAATGAGCGGTTCTTC	CASHRGNERFF
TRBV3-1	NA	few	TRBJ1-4	TGTGCCAGCAGCCATCGGGATGGAGAAAAACTGTTTTTT	CASSHRDGEKLFF
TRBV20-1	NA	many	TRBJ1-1	TGCAGTGCTAGAGATCCACGGACACCTGAAGCTTTCTTT	CSARDPRTPEAFF
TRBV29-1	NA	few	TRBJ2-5	TGCAGCGTTGGACCCCTGGGTGGGACCCAGTACTTC	CSVGPLGGTQYF
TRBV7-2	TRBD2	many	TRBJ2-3	TGTGCCAGCAGCTGGAGCGGGAGGGCCATCGATACGCAGTATTTT	CASSWSGRAIDTQYF
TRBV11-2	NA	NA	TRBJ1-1	TGTGCCAGCAGCTTAGTTCTAGGGACGACAATAGAAGCTTTCTTT	CASSLVLGTTIEAFF
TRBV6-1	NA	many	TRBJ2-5	TGTGCCAGCAGTCGACAGGCGGTCCAAGAGACCCAGTACTTC	CASSRQAVQETQYF
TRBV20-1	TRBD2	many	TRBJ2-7	TGCAGGCCCCCCCACTTGGGCGGGAGGGCCCACGAGCAGTACTTC	CRPPHLGGRAHEQYF
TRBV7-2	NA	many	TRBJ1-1	TGTGCCAGCAGACTCACAGGGCTTGGGACTGAAGCTTTCTTT	CASRLTGLGTEAFF
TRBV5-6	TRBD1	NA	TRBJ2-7	TGTGCCAGCAGCCCTTTGGCCCGGACAGGGCTGGCCTACGAGCAGTACTTC	CASSPLARTGLAYEQYF
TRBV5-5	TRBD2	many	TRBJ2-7	TGTGCCAGCAGCTTGGAAGGAGCGGGAATCTACGAGCAGTACTTC	CASSLEGAGIYEQYF
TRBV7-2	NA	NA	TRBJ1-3	TGTGCCAGCAGCTTAGCGGGGGCTAACTCTGGAAACACCATATATTTT	CASSLAGANSGNTIYF
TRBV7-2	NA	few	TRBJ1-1	TGTGCCAGCAGCTCTAGCCCACTTGGGACTGAAGCTTTCTTT	CASSSSPLGTEAFF